One sample yielded the 16 T cell receptor beta chains listed below, sequenced in a study of blood T cells in healthy people across ages. Primers used in a second PCR of about 6 to 11 cycles were a sample-barcoded 5' primer and a J-beta primer mix. TCRdb re-derived calls from the 5' RACE reads in MiXCR, one entry per CDR3 protein. Of 1.5 million to 2 million distinct CDR3 sequences listed, over 25% were seen once; the top ten hold roughly 8.2%. What was sequenced was blood. The source of these receptors is a woman in her 30s in good health.

About this clonotype itself: Being one base from a much bigger clone, this may be a read error. J is TRBJ1-2 and V is TRBV20-1; D uncertain. Germline CDR1 reads DFQATT; CDR2 reads SNEGSKA (reference sequence). This CDR3 is 12 amino acids long. Between the trimmed V and J ends, which lost 0 bases and 4 bases, there was a span of 6 bases. CDR3 amino acids: CSARESGYGYTF. CDR3 DNA sequence: TGCAGTGCTAGAGAGTCGGGCTATGGCTACACCTTC.

This clonotype was detected ten times or more. Compared with germline, one end of the junction differs, possibly owing to a read error. The gene calls are TRBV9 and TRBJ1-2; a possible D gene is TRBD1 (6 bases). CDR3 length: 15 residues. Germline values: CDR1 SGDLS, CDR2 YYNGEE. CDR3 sequence: CASSFPGGAGYGYTF. DNA of the CDR3: TGCGCCAGCAGCTTTCCTGGGGGCGCTGGCTATGGCTACACCTTC.

There are many counts of this clonotype. The V call is TRBV3-1, the J call TRBJ1-6; D is undetermined. The V end was cut by 1 base, the J end by 5 bases, with 3 bases between. The V gene's germline CDR1 is LGHDT and CDR2 YNNKEL (reference sequence). The CDR3 extends over 13 amino acids. CDR3 sequence (DNA): TGTGCCAGCAGCCAAGTCGATAATTCACCCCTCCACTTT. It codes for CASSQVDNSPLHF.

This clonotype appeared a few times. V and J are TRBV6-5 and TRBJ1-5, with D maybe TRBD1 (6 bases). V lost 8 bases, J lost 7 bases, and 15 bases lay in between. Germline V gene sequence: CDR1 MNHEY, CDR2 SVGAGI. This CDR3 region has 13 residues. The CDR3 region is CASSEGVRQPQHF. In nucleotides, the CDR3 is TGTGCCAGCTCGGAGGGGGTGAGGCAGCCCCAGCATTTT.

This clonotype came up a few times. This chain uses TRBV7-2 with TRBJ2-3; the D call may be TRBD1 or TRBD2 (5 bases each). The CDR3 is made up of 17 amino acids. V was trimmed by 1 base and J by 0 bases, leaving 14 bases between them. The V gene's germline CDR1 is SGHTA and CDR2 FQGNSA. The DNA for the CDR3 is TGTGCCAGCAGCTTAGGGGCTAGCTGGGGGAGCACAGATACGCAGTATTTT. Its translation: CASSLGASWGSTDTQYF. Looking up the rest from reference TRBV7-2 and TRBJ2-3 gives the full variable domain: GAGVSQSPSNKVTEKGKDVELRCDPISGHTALYWYRQSLGQGLEFLIYFQGNSAPDKSGLPSDRFSAERTGGSVSTLTIQRTQQEDSAVYLCASSLGASWGSTDTQYFGPGTRLTVL.

J is TRBJ2-1 and V is TRBV3-1; D is possibly TRBD1 (5 bases). Trimming removed 6 bases from V and 6 bases from J, with 18 bases in between. The CDR3 length is 15 residues. Germline CDR1 and CDR2: LGHDT and YNNKEL (reference sequence). The CDR3 here is CASRSGHSITNEQFF. The CDR3, as DNA: TGTGCCAGCAGAAGTGGACATTCGATTACCAATGAGCAGTTCTTC.

The V call is TRBV27, the J call TRBJ2-7; D might be TRBD2 (6 bases). Trimming took off 6 bases at V and 2 bases at J, with 23 bases between the two ends. The CDR3 has 17 residues. Germline CDR1 reads MNHEY; CDR2 reads SMNVEV (reference sequence). CDR3 nucleotides: TGTGCCAGCAGCTTAGCTAGCGCCAACTCCCTACCCTACGAGCAGTACTTC. As protein: CASSLASANSLPYEQYF.

The rearrangement links TRBV7-2 to TRBJ2-5; TRBD2 agrees at 13 bases. Germline lookup yields CDR1 SGHTA and CDR2 FQGNSA. The CDR3 runs 18 residues. V lost 3 bases and J lost 1; bases outside the gene matches: 8. Here the CDR3 reads CASSFRVGLAGFQETQYF. CDR3 bases: TGTGCCAGCAGCTTCAGGGTGGGACTAGCGGGGTTCCAAGAGACCCAGTACTTC.

This clonotype was counted a few times. The chain combines TRBV20-1 with TRBJ2-3; 9 positions agree with TRBD2. CDR1 is DFQATT and CDR2 is SNEGSKA in the germline V gene (reference sequence). V shed 3 bases and J 0 bases; nucleotides not matched to a gene: 4. This CDR3 has 15 amino acids. The CDR3 DNA follows: TGCAGTGCTAGCCCTAGCGGGGAAAGCACAGATACGCAGTATTTT. Protein product: CSASPSGESTDTQYF.

This chain uses TRBV7-4 with TRBJ2-7; D is uncertain. V lost 2 bases and J 9 bases, leaving 11 bases between the germline ends. The germline CDR1 and CDR2 sequences are SGHVT and SQSDAQ. CDR3 length: 12 residues. CDR3 DNA: TGTGCCAGCAGCTTAAGCCTCTCTTGGCAGTACTTC. Its protein product is CASSLSLSWQYF.

Note on this clonotype: A read error may explain this, as a much larger clone is one base away. The rearrangement joins TRBV15 to TRBJ2-5; TRBD1 matches 12 bases. CDR3 size: 15 residues. J lost 11 bases, V lost 11 bases, and 18 bases had no gene match. CDR1 LNHNV and CDR2 YYDKDF come from the germline V gene (reference sequence). The CDR3 protein is CAANHPGQGAREQYF. The CDR3 nucleotides read TGTGCCGCGAACCACCCGGGACAGGGGGCTCGGGAGCAGTACTTC.

This clonotype was found a few times. The chain is built from TRBV12-3 or TRBV12-4 and TRBJ1-5; 7 bases line up with TRBD1. This CDR3 has 17 residues. Trimming removed 2 bases from V and 2 bases from J; junction bases left unmatched: 9. CDR3 sequence reads: CASSLRGTALGNQPQHF. The CDR3 bases are TGTGCCAGCAGTTTAAGGGGGACAGCTTTGGGCAATCAGCCCCAGCATTTT.

The chain joins TRBV2 to TRBJ2-1; 7 nucleotides line up with TRBD1. The CDR3 spans 14 residues. With 6 bases clipped from V and 6 bases from J, the junction kept 8 bases outside the gene matches. Germline values: CDR1 SNHLY, CDR2 FYNNEI. The CDR3 region is CASRGRQGSNEQFF. CDR3 DNA sequence: TGTGCCAGCAGAGGGAGACAGGGCAGCAATGAGCAGTTCTTC.

This chain links TRBV30 with TRBJ2-3; 10 nucleotides align to TRBD2. The V and J ends lost 3 bases and 5 bases, in that order; junction bases with no gene match: 8. The CDR3 totals 15 residues. Germline V gives CDR1 GTSNPN, CDR2 SVGIG (reference sequence). The CDR3 coding sequence is TGTGCCTGGAGGCTCTCAGCGGGGGGGATAGATACGCAGTATTTT. This encodes CAWRLSAGGIDTQYF.

The chain carries TRBV29-1 and TRBJ1-2, with 8 bases aligning to TRBD1. The CDR3 totals 13 residues. J gave up 9 bases and V 2 bases, and 8 bases lay outside the gene matches. CDR1 is SQVTM and CDR2 is ANQGSEA in the germline V gene. The CDR3 bases are TGCAGCGTTGAAAAAGGACAGGGTTCAAGCTACACCTTC. Translating gives CSVEKGQGSSYTF.

This clonotype was counted ten times or more. The rearrangement links TRBV6-5 to TRBJ2-1; 7 bases agree with TRBD2. V lost 2 bases, J lost 7 bases, and 8 bases stayed unmatched. In germline, CDR1 is MNHEY, CDR2 SVGAGI. The CDR3 is made up of 15 amino acids. Here the CDR3 reads CASSYLGLRMNEQFF. The CDR3 DNA reads TGTGCCAGCAGTTACCTGGGACTAAGGATGAATGAGCAGTTCTTC.